Listed below are T cell receptor beta chains from one sample, sequenced in a study of radiotherapy plus CTLA-4 blockade in lung cancer. The data were produced by immunoSEQ multiplex PCR, yet TCRdb's version contains in-frame clones alone and is incomplete. The table records 35,000 to 50,000 clones, approximately 67% of them present only once. Source: peripheral blood, taken from a patient treated with radiotherapy plus ipilimumab. These receptors originate from a human donor with non-small cell lung cancer who had a partial response to radiotherapy plus ipilimumab. Both conserved end residues are part of each CDR3. A D gene is named only where the DNA matches it firmly. A row's size may be missing; if present it is once, few, many or a size class.

TRBJ2-1 TRBD2 TRBV4-2 NA TGTGCCAGCAGCTCGCGGCGGGGGGGAAATGACAATGAGCAGTTCTTC CASSSRRGGNDNEQFF
TRBJ1-1 NA TRBV10-1 NA TGCGCCAGCAGGGAACAGGGTGAGGCTGAAGCTTTCTTT CASREQGEAEAFF
TRBJ2-1 TRBD2 TRBV7-7 NA TGTGCTAGCAGCTTGGGACTAGCGGGGGACAATGAGCAGTTCTTC CASSLGLAGDNEQFF
TRBJ2-7 TRBD2 TRBV7-2 NA TGTGCCAGCAGCTTAGACGCGGCTAGCGGGGGCCCGTCCTCCTACGAGCAGTACTTC CASSLDAASGGPSSYEQYF
TRBJ2-7 TRBD1 TRBV6-5 NA TGTGCCAGCAGTTACTTGGGACAGGGGGACGAGCAGTACTTC CASSYLGQGDEQYF
TRBJ1-1 NA TRBV11-2 NA TGTGCCAGCAGCGATGGATCAGACTACTACACTGAAGCTTTCTTT CASSDGSDYYTEAFF
TRBJ2-2 NA TRBV5-1 NA TGCGCCAGCAGCGCACAGGCGCCAGAGAACACCGGGGAGCTGTTTTTT CASSAQAPENTGELFF
TRBJ1-5 NA TRBV7-2 NA TGTGCCAGCAGCTTAATCGGGGGAGGTCAGCCCCAGCATTTT CASSLIGGGQPQHF
TRBJ2-5 NA TRBV5-6 NA TGTGCCAGCGGGGGGCAAGAGACCCAGTACTTC CASGGQETQYF
TRBJ2-1 TRBD2 TRBV14 many TGTGCCAGCAGCCAAATAGCGGGAGGGGGCAATGAGCAGTTCTTC CASSQIAGGGNEQFF
TRBJ1-2 TRBD1 TRBV6-6 NA TGTGCCAGCAGCCTCTTGGGGACAGCTAACTATGGCTACACCTTC CASSLLGTANYGYTF
TRBJ2-5 NA TRBV7-6 NA TGTGCCAGCAGCCTCACGGTTAAACAAGAGACCCAGTACTTC CASSLTVKQETQYF
TRBJ2-1 TRBD2 TRBV9 NA TGTGCCAGCAGCGTAGGAGGGCTAGCGGGGGACAATGAGCAGTTCTTC CASSVGGLAGDNEQFF
TRBJ2-6 NA TRBV7-8 NA TGTGCCAGCAGCTTCCGAGTCACTGGGGCCAACGTCCTGACTTTC CASSFRVTGANVLTF
TRBJ2-1 TRBD2 TRBV11-3 NA TGTGCCAGCAGCTTAGGGAGGGAGGGCTACAATGAGCAGTTCTTC CASSLGREGYNEQFF
TRBJ1-1 TRBD1 TRBV6-1 NA TGTGCCAGCCTTTGGACAGGGCGGGGACATGAAGCTTTCTTT CASLWTGRGHEAFF
TRBJ2-5 NA TRBV5-1 few TGCGCCACCTCACAGGTCGCGCAAGAGACCCAGTACTTC CATSQVAQETQYF
TRBJ1-2 NA TRBV27 NA TGTGCCAGCAGTTTAAACCCAGATGGAGTTTTTGGCTACACCTTC CASSLNPDGVFGYTF
TRBJ1-1 NA TRBV7-2 few TGTGCCAGCAGCTTAGTAGCCGACAGGAACACTGAAGCTTTCTTT CASSLVADRNTEAFF
TRBJ1-1 NA TRBV29-1 many TGCAGCGTTGAAGGCAGGAAGAACACTGAAGCTTTCTTT CSVEGRKNTEAFF
TRBJ2-7 TRBD1 TRBV5-6 NA TGTGCCAGCAGCTCGCACTTGGACAGGGACTTCCACGAGCAGTACTTC CASSSHLDRDFHEQYF
TRBJ1-1 NA TRBV30 NA TGTGCCTGGAGTTTACAGCAGGGCGCTGAAGCTTTCTTT CAWSLQQGAEAFF
TRBJ2-3 TRBD1 TRBV7-3 NA TGTGCCAGCAGCTCGTTCCCGGGACAGGGCAGCACAGATACGCAGTATTTT CASSSFPGQGSTDTQYF
TRBJ1-4 TRBD1 TRBV7-9 few TGTGCCAGCAGCTTTACAGGGGAACTGTTTTTT CASSFTGELFF
TRBJ2-1 NA TRBV5-1 NA TGCGCCAGCAGCTTGGCTGGAGGACAGCACGAGCAGTTCTTC CASSLAGGQHEQFF
TRBJ2-7 NA TRBV6-6 few TGTGCCAGCAGTCTGTACAGGGGGGGTTCCTACGAGCAGTACTTC CASSLYRGGSYEQYF
TRBJ2-2 TRBD1 TRBV14 NA TGTGCCAGCAGCCAAGCGGCAGGGGGCACCGGGGAGCTGTTTTTT CASSQAAGGTGELFF
TRBJ2-2 TRBD2 TRBV5-1 NA TGCGCCAGCAGCTTAACCGGGACTAGCGGGGGGGCCGAAAACGGGGAGCTGTTTTTT CASSLTGTSGGAENGELFF
TRBJ2-6 NA TRBV6-6 NA TGTGCCAGCACCTCCAGCTCTGGGGCCAACGTCCTGACTTTC CASTSSSGANVLTF
TRBJ2-3 TRBD2 TRBV7-3 NA TGTGCCAGCAGCTTAACGAGCGGGGCGGACTCCGGTAGCACAGATACGCAGTATTTT CASSLTSGADSGSTDTQYF
TRBJ2-7 NA TRBV6-6 NA TGTGCCAGCAGCTTACCCGGACACCGGAATTCCAACGAGCAGTACTTC CASSLPGHRNSNEQYF
TRBJ2-7 NA TRBV2 NA TGTGCCAGCACGCCTCAGCCCGGGGAGCAGTACTTC CASTPQPGEQYF
TRBJ1-2 TRBD1 TRBV19 NA TGTGCCAGTAGTATAACCCCCGGGACAGGGTACGGCTACACCTTC CASSITPGTGYGYTF
TRBJ2-5 NA TRBV29-1 once TGCAGCGTTGGTCGGGGTCAGTCACAAGAGACCCAGTACTTC CSVGRGQSQETQYF
TRBJ1-4 NA TRBV2 NA TGTGCCAGCAGTCTCAAGGTCCTAGGTGAAAAACTGTTTTTT CASSLKVLGEKLFF
TRBJ2-1 NA TRBV10-2 NA TGCGCCAGCAGACAGAGCGGGTACGGAAATGAGCAGTTCTTC CASRQSGYGNEQFF
TRBJ2-5 NA TRBV7-6 once TGTGCCAGCAGCTTAGCGCGAGAGACCCAGTACTTC CASSLARETQYF
TRBJ1-5 NA TRBV2 few TGTGCCAGCACCCCTCGGGCGGCGGGTGGAATAGCCCAGCATTTT CASTPRAAGGIAQHF